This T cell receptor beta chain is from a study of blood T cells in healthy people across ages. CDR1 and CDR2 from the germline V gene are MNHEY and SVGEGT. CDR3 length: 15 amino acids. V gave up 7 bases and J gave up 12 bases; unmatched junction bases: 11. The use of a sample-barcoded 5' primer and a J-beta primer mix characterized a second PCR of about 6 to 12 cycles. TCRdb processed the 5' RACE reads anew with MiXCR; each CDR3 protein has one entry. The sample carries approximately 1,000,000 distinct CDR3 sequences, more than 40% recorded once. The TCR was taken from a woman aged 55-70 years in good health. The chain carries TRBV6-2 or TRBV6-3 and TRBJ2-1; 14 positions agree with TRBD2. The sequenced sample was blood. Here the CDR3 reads CASNNPGLAGVGQFF. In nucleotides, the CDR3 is TGTGCCAGCAATAACCCGGGACTAGCGGGAGTGGGGCAGTTCTTC.